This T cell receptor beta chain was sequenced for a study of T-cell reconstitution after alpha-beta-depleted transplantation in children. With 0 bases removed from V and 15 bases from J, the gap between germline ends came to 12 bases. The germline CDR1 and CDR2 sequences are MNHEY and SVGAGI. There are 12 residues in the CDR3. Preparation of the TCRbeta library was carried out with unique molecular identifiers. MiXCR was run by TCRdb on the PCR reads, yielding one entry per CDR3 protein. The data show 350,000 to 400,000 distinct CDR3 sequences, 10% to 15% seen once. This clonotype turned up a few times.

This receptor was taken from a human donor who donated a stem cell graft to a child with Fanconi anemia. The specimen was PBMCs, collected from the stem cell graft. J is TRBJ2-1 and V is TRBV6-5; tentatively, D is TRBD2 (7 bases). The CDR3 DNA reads TGTGCCAGCAGTTACTCTGGGGGGGCTTGGTTCTTC. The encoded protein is CASSYSGGAWFF.